This TCR beta chain stems from a study of shared clonotypes between healthy human individuals. Study in general: Every donor yielded three CD4 naive, three CD4 memory, two CD8 naive and one CD8 memory plate.

The protocol was immunoSEQ multiplex PCR, while the TCRdb copy is restricted to in-frame clones and leaves out a portion. The sample records over 2 million clones, roughly 94% being singletons. The V end lost 4 bases, the J end lost 3 bases, and 11 bases lay between the germline ends. The CDR3 is 14 residues long. Germline assignment: CDR1 SGHNT and CDR2 YYREEE (reference sequence). V and J are TRBV5-4 and TRBJ2-1; tentative D call: TRBD1 (6 bases). This clonotype originated in a man between 18 and 29 years old in good health. Sequenced: naive CD4+ T cells sorted from blood. The sample's subset: CD45RA+ positively selected. The CDR3 sequence: CASSQTGFYNEQFF. The CDR3 nucleotides read TGTGCCAGCAGCCAAACAGGGTTCTACAATGAGCAGTTCTTC.